The sequence of this T cell receptor (beta chain) was determined in a study of blood T cell repertoires in COVID-19. Overall study: Sources were T cells, B-cell-depleted T cells, or PBMCs; the material itself was cDNA or gDNA.

Sequencing used immunoSEQ multiplex PCR; TCRdb keeps in-frame clones, though not all of them. In the table there are approximately 220,000 clones, 85% to 90% of which are singletons. Per the germline V gene, CDR1 is SNHLY and CDR2 is FYNNEI. The V end lost 8 bases, the J end lost 4 bases, and 12 bases lay between the germline ends. This CDR3 is 13 amino acids long. This clone has just one count. The specimen sequenced was peripheral blood. The chain is built from TRBV2 and TRBJ2-1; D ambiguous. The TCR was taken from a man aged 45-65 years with acute or convalescent COVID-19. The CDR3 coding sequence is TGTGCCAGCTTATATCCCGGTTACAATGAGCAGTTCTTC. As protein: CASLYPGYNEQFF.